What follows are 12 T cell receptor beta chains derived from one specimen sequenced in a study of OX40 agonist ivuxolimab in advanced cancers. The data were produced by immunoSEQ multiplex PCR, yet TCRdb's version contains in-frame clones alone and is incomplete. The repertoire holds 60,000 to 80,000 clones, approximately 90% seen once, with about 0.42% in the top ten. The sample here was CD4+ or CD8+ T cells sorted from blood, taken in a trial of the OX40 agonist ivuxolimab. All receptors derive from an adult with an advanced solid tumor such as melanoma, head and neck, liver or kidney cancer.

This chain links TRBV5-1 with TRBJ2-3; no firm D call. The CDR3 spans 13 residues. Trimming shortened V by 0 bases and J by 6 bases, and 8 bases separated the two germline ends. Germline values: CDR1 SGHRS, CDR2 YFSETQ. The CDR3 protein is CASSLGIQDTQYF. CDR3 coding DNA: TGCGCCAGCAGCTTGGGCATCCAGGATACGCAGTATTTT.

The chain has TRBV18 and TRBJ2-3, with unresolved D. Germline lookup yields CDR1 KGHSH and CDR2 LQKENI. The CDR3 has 13 residues. Trimming removed 3 bases from V and 4 bases from J, with 8 bases in between. The CDR3 loop reads CASSPDPSDTQYF. The CDR3 DNA is TGTGCCAGCTCACCCGATCCCTCAGATACGCAGTATTTT.

This clone occurred once. J is TRBJ1-2 and V is TRBV7-8, with TRBD1 identical over 9 bases. Trimming removed 4 bases from V and 7 bases from J; junction bases left unmatched: 10. There are 15 residues in the CDR3. CDR1 SGHVS and CDR2 FQNEAQ come from the germline V gene. This CDR3 reads CASSSTGTGLSGYTF. The CDR3 bases are TGTGCCAGCAGCTCGACCGGGACAGGGCTCAGTGGCTACACCTTC.

This clone was seen a single time. The rearrangement links TRBV6-6 to TRBJ2-1; D gene uncertain. V was pared by 7 bases and J by 3 bases, with 10 bases between. This CDR3 spans 13 amino acids. Looked up from germline, CDR1 is MNHNY and CDR2 is SVGAGI (reference sequence). CDR3 loop: CASTPGGYNEQFF. The CDR3 DNA is TGTGCCAGCACCCCCGGTGGCTACAATGAGCAGTTCTTC.

The chain has TRBV5-8 and TRBJ1-1; D is unclear. V lost 4 bases, J lost 1 base, and 14 bases lay in between. Germline loops: CDR1 SGHTS, CDR2 YDEGEE. This CDR3 region has 15 residues. CDR3 DNA sequence: TGTGCCAGCAGCCCCGGTCTGATCCAGAACACTGAAGCTTTCTTT. Translated: CASSPGLIQNTEAFF.

The V gene is TRBV7-9, the J gene TRBJ2-2, with D possibly being TRBD1 or TRBD2 (5 bases each). The CDR3 sequence is 15 residues long. With 1 base removed from V and 3 bases from J, the gap between germline ends came to 9 bases. CDR1 is SEHNR, CDR2 FQNEAQ, per germline (reference sequence). The CDR3 reads CASSLGGPYTGELFF. CDR3 coding DNA: TGTGCCAGCAGCTTAGGGGGACCGTACACCGGGGAGCTGTTTTTT.

The V and J genes are TRBV27 and TRBJ1-1, with 7 bases aligning to TRBD1. V gave up 3 bases and J gave up 5 bases; unmatched junction bases: 9. Looked up from germline, CDR1 is MNHEY and CDR2 is SMNVEV (reference sequence). The length of the CDR3 is 15 residues. DNA for the CDR3: TGTGCCAGCAGTTTGGGGCAGGGGGGTAGAACTGAAGCTTTCTTT. This encodes CASSLGQGGRTEAFF.

The chain recombines TRBV2 with TRBJ2-1, with TRBD2 matching 9 bases. Germline V gene data show CDR1 as SNHLY and CDR2 as FYNNEI. Unmatched junction bases numbered 10, after V lost 7 bases and J lost 9 bases. This CDR3 region has 14 residues. CDR3 amino acids: CASTSSMTSGEQFF. CDR3 bases: TGTGCCAGCACCTCCTCGATGACTAGCGGTGAGCAGTTCTTC.

The V gene is TRBV27, the J gene TRBJ2-7; D possibly corresponds to TRBD1 (6 bases). With 4 bases removed from V and 2 bases from J, the gap between germline ends came to 12 bases. The CDR3 loop spans 14 amino acids. Germline V gives CDR1 MNHEY, CDR2 SMNVEV (reference sequence). CDR3 residues: CASSSGDTTYEQYF. Written as DNA, the CDR3 is TGTGCCAGCAGTTCAGGGGACACGACCTACGAGCAGTACTTC.

The chain has TRBV18 and TRBJ2-2; 8 bases align to TRBD2. The CDR3 sequence is 14 residues long. CDR1 KGHSH and CDR2 LQKENI come from the germline V gene. The trim removed 1 base at V and 5 bases at J, leaving 0 bases unmatched. The CDR3: CASSPQRGTGELFF. In nucleotides, the CDR3 is TGTGCCAGCTCACCACAGCGGGGGACCGGGGAGCTGTTTTTT. The whole variable domain, filled in from reference TRBV18 and TRBJ2-2, reads NAGVMQNPRHLVRRRGQEARLRCSPMKGHSHVYWYRQLPEEGLKFMVYLQKENIIDESGMPKERFSAEFPKEGPSILRIQQVVRGDSAAYFCASSPQRGTGELFFGEGSRLTVL.

This chain connects TRBV5-8 to TRBJ1-1; D might be TRBD1 (5 bases). V lost 2 bases and J 0 bases, leaving 8 bases between the germline ends. CDR3 length: 14 residues. The germline CDR1 and CDR2 sequences are SGHTS and YDEGEE. The CDR3 protein is CASSFGGLNTEAFF. For the CDR3, the DNA is TGTGCCAGCAGCTTCGGGGGTCTGAACACTGAAGCTTTCTTT.

The chain combines TRBV7-2 with TRBJ2-5, with 9 bases fitting TRBD1. CDR1 and CDR2 from the germline V gene are SGHTA and FQGNSA. Trimming cost V 5 bases and J 2 bases; bases outside gene matches: 3. The CDR3 spans 14 residues. As DNA, the CDR3 is TGTGCCAGCAGCGAAGGGACAGGGCAAGAGACCCAGTACTTC. Translating it yields CASSEGTGQETQYF.